The 21 T cell receptor beta chains listed next were all sequenced from one sample in a study of blood T cell repertoires in COVID-19 (dated by TCRdb to the early 2020s). Libraries were built with the immunoSEQ multiplex PCR assay. TCRdb retrieved this table from immuneACCESS and kept in-frame rearrangements only. Not all clones are present; in checked studies, unresolved V genes account for under half, and no reason is known for the remainder. Recorded for this sample are over 250,000 clones; roughly nine tenths of them occurred a single time. About 3% of the sample goes to the ten largest clones. Sequenced: PBMCs or T cells enriched from blood (not recorded which). Receptors were obtained from a woman aged 45-65 years who had recovered from COVID-19.

The genes are TRBV15 and TRBJ2-1, with a tentative D call TRBD1 (6 bases). This CDR3 is 15 amino acids long. The germline V gene has CDR1 LNHNV and CDR2 YYDKDF (reference sequence). V lost 2 bases to trimming and J lost 5 bases, with 13 bases between them. As DNA, the CDR3 is TGTGCCACCAGCAGACGCCAGGGGCTGGACAATGAGCAGTTCTTC. It yields the protein CATSRRQGLDNEQFF.

The genes are TRBV28 and TRBJ2-7; D is possibly TRBD1 (6 bases). V was clipped by 5 bases and J by 0 bases, with 14 bases between them. Germline V gene lookup returns CDR1 MDHEN and CDR2 SYDVKM. The CDR3 is 15 residues long. This CDR3 reads CASSPWTVDSYEQYF. The CDR3 DNA reads TGTGCCAGCAGTCCTTGGACAGTAGACTCCTACGAGCAGTACTTC.

This chain connects TRBV11-2 to TRBJ1-5, with D perhaps matching TRBD1 (5 bases). The germline CDR1 and CDR2 sequences are SGHAT and FQNNGV. V was shortened by 0 bases and J by 7 bases, with 13 bases between the two germline ends. This CDR3 spans 15 amino acids. CDR3 DNA sequence: TGTGCCAGCAGCTTAGACAGGGAAGGGGTCCAGCCCCAGCATTTT. Its protein is CASSLDREGVQPQHF.

The J gene is TRBJ2-2, the V gene TRBV3-1 (or the pseudogene TRBV3-2), with TRBD1 matching 10 bases. V gave up 7 bases and J gave up 1 base; unmatched junction bases: 6. This CDR3 contains 16 residues. Germline lookup yields CDR1 LGHDT and CDR2 YNNKEL (reference sequence). The CDR3 spells CASTPTGGWNTGELFF. The CDR3 DNA is TGTGCCAGCACTCCGACAGGGGGCTGGAACACCGGGGAGCTGTTTTTT.

The chain employs TRBV11-3 and TRBJ2-7, with 7 bases lining up with TRBD2. The trim removed 5 bases at V and 6 bases at J, leaving 4 bases unmatched. The germline V gene has CDR1 SGHNT and CDR2 YENEEA. The CDR3 extends over 12 amino acids. The CDR3 DNA reads TGTGCCAGCAGCGGGGGACTACCCGAGCAGTACTTC. Its protein product is CASSGGLPEQYF.

CDR3 loop: CASSTPGQGLTEAFF. The DNA for the CDR3 is TGTGCCAGCAGTACACCGGGACAGGGACTCACTGAAGCTTTCTTT. This sequence joins TRBV28 and TRBJ1-1, with TRBD1 matching over 9 bases. With V trimmed by 5 bases and J by 4 bases, 8 bases remained unmatched. In germline, CDR1 is MDHEN, CDR2 SYDVKM. The CDR3 spans 15 residues. Supplemented by reference TRBV28 and TRBJ1-1, the full variable domain reads DVKVTQSSRYLVKRTGEKVFLECVQDMDHENMFWYRQDPGLGLRLIYFSYDVKMKEKGDIPEGYSVSREKKERFSLILESASTNQTSMYLCASSTPGQGLTEAFFGQGTRLTVV.

This chain joins TRBV7-2 and TRBJ2-7; 10 positions agree with TRBD1. After removal of 6 bases from V and 2 bases from J, the junction contained 7 bases not matched to a gene. Per germline, CDR1 SGHTA and CDR2 FQGNSA. The length of the CDR3 is 15 residues. The DNA for the CDR3 is TGTGCCAGCAGAATGGGACAGGGGTTAACCTACGAGCAGTACTTC. Translated: CASRMGQGLTYEQYF.

The chain employs TRBV11-2 and TRBJ2-1, with 13 bases identical to TRBD2. The J segment lost 6 bases and the V segment lost 0 bases, leaving 11 bases of the junction unmatched. The germline gives CDR1 SGHAT, CDR2 FQNNGV. The CDR3 sequence is 19 residues long. The CDR3, as DNA: TGTGCCAGCAGCTTAGAGTTCGGGGCAGGACTAGCGGGAGCCAATGAGCAGTTCTTC. Encoded protein: CASSLEFGAGLAGANEQFF.

This chain connects TRBV7-2 to TRBJ2-1; no clear D gene. There are 15 residues in the CDR3. Trimming shortened V by 1 base and J by 6 bases, and 13 bases separated the two germline ends. Per the germline V gene, CDR1 is SGHTA and CDR2 is FQGNSA. CDR3 residues: CASSLVRQGRNEQFF. The CDR3, as DNA: TGTGCCAGCAGCTTAGTGAGACAAGGTCGCAATGAGCAGTTCTTC.

The chain links TRBV5-5 to TRBJ2-2; a weak D match, TRBD1 (6 bases). This CDR3 comprises 13 residues. The germline V and J ends were trimmed by 1 base and 6 bases, with 7 bases remaining between them. Looked up from germline, CDR1 is SGHKS and CDR2 is YYEKEE (reference sequence). Written as DNA, the CDR3 is TGTGCCAGCAGCTTGTCAGGGGCCGGGGAGCTGTTTTTT. It encodes CASSLSGAGELFF.

The chain employs TRBV7-9 and TRBJ1-1, with a possible D match to TRBD1 (6 bases). The ends were cut back, 5 bases at V and 0 bases at J, with 13 bases in the middle. The CDR3 totals 15 residues. Germline V gene sequence: CDR1 SEHNR, CDR2 FQNEAQ (reference sequence). The CDR3 region has the DNA TGTGCCAGCAGCCTCAACAGGGCCATGAACACTGAAGCTTTCTTT. The encoded protein is CASSLNRAMNTEAFF.

This clone was counted once. CDR3 residues: CASSSLAGGDEQYF. CDR3 DNA sequence: TGTGCCAGCAGCTCCCTAGCGGGGGGGGACGAGCAGTACTTC. This chain joins TRBV5-6 and TRBJ2-7; 12 bases match TRBD2. V was pared by 3 bases and J by 5 bases, with 3 bases of the junction left unmatched. The CDR3 is 14 residues long. CDR1 is SGHDT and CDR2 is YYEEEE in the germline V gene.

CDR3 bases: TGTGCCAACTCAGGGGCGCAGGGCACTGAAGCTTTCTTT. This encodes CANSGAQGTEAFF. This sequence joins TRBV10-3 and TRBJ1-1; D is perhaps TRBD1 (6 bases). Trimming removed 10 bases from V and 4 bases from J, with 16 bases in between. Germline CDR1 and CDR2: ENHRY and SYGVKD. The CDR3 is 13 residues long.

The chain uses TRBV15 and TRBJ2-7; D remains unclear. The germline V and J ends were trimmed by 1 base and 2 bases, with 12 bases remaining between them. The CDR3 loop spans 15 amino acids. In germline, CDR1 is LNHNV, CDR2 YYDKDF (reference sequence). CDR3 sequence reads: CATSRVPDPTYEQYF. CDR3 in DNA: TGTGCCACCAGCAGAGTCCCCGATCCTACCTACGAGCAGTACTTC.

The chain couples TRBV28 to TRBJ2-7; D gene uncertain. The V gene lost 6 bases and the J gene lost 2 bases, with 11 bases spanning the gap. Germline assignment: CDR1 MDHEN and CDR2 SYDVKM. This CDR3 comprises 13 residues. CDR3 sequence: CASSPRLPYEQYF. Here the CDR3 DNA reads TGTGCCAGCAGCCCCAGACTCCCCTACGAGCAGTACTTC.

The chain's CDR3 is CASSLDGRVVREAFF. The CDR3 DNA reads as TGTGCCAGCAGCTTAGATGGCCGGGTTGTTCGTGAAGCTTTCTTT. This chain connects TRBV7-2 to TRBJ1-1; no clear D. This CDR3 has 15 amino acids. The V gene's germline CDR1 is SGHTA and CDR2 FQGNSA. The germline V and J ends were trimmed by 1 base and 7 bases, with 16 bases remaining between them.

Ten or more counts support this clone. The chain employs TRBV30 and TRBJ1-5, with D tentatively TRBD1 (5 bases). Trimming took off 8 bases at V and 7 bases at J, with 18 bases between the two ends. CDR1 and CDR2 from the germline V gene are GTSNPN and SVGIG (reference sequence). The CDR3 covers 13 residues. The CDR3 sequence is CATNGGSGQPQHF. DNA for the CDR3: TGTGCCACAAACGGGGGGAGTGGGCAGCCCCAGCATTTT.

The chain is built from TRBV14 and TRBJ2-5; possible D gene TRBD1, 6 bases. V lost 2 bases to trimming and J lost 4 bases, with 11 bases between them. In germline, CDR1 is SGHDN, CDR2 FVKESK. The CDR3 covers 14 residues. DNA of the CDR3: TGTGCCAGCAGCCAATACAGGGCTACAGAGACCCAGTACTTC. Amino acid sequence: CASSQYRATETQYF.

The chain joins TRBV27 to TRBJ2-3; 13 bases fit TRBD2. From germline, CDR1 is MNHEY and CDR2 SMNVEV (reference sequence). The ends lost 5 bases at V and 6 bases at J; junction bases unmatched: 8. The CDR3 sequence is 16 residues long. CDR3 sequence: CASSSPTSGRADTQYF. CDR3 in DNA: TGTGCCAGCAGTAGCCCCACTAGCGGGAGGGCGGATACGCAGTATTTT.

The chain employs TRBV19 and TRBJ1-1; D gene unclear. V lost 9 bases, J lost 3 bases, and 11 bases lay in between. Germline assignment: CDR1 LNHDA and CDR2 SQIVND (reference sequence). The CDR3 loop spans 12 amino acids. Written as DNA, the CDR3 is TGTGCCAGCACTCCCGGGTACACTGAAGCTTTCTTT. Translation: CASTPGYTEAFF.

This clone has just a few counts. V gene TRBV2 combines with J gene TRBJ2-7; TRBD2 matches at 9 bases. Per germline, CDR1 SNHLY and CDR2 FYNNEI. This CDR3 spans 15 amino acids. V dropped 4 bases and J dropped 6; count of bases not matched to a gene: 10. CDR3 region: CASSVASGRRGEQYF. In nucleotides, the CDR3 is TGTGCCAGCAGTGTAGCGAGCGGGAGGAGGGGCGAGCAGTACTTC.